This T cell receptor (beta chain) is drawn from a study of early T cells in non-severe SARS-CoV-2 infection. For the study at large: Alpha and beta chains were unpaired, from unsorted whole-blood bulk RNA.

This CDR3 spans 12 amino acids. Between the trimmed V and J ends, which lost 3 bases and 8 bases, there was a span of 13 bases. Germline assignment: CDR1 GTSNPN and CDR2 SVGIG (reference sequence). Study results and caveats: Missing private and CD4 specificities, VDJdb matching favored anti-spike CD8 responses.

From the 5' RACE reads, TCRdb called clonotypes with MiXCR, one entry per CDR3 protein. Of some 66,000 distinct CDR3 sequences listed, less than 9.5% are singletons. This clonotype was recorded a few times. Its antigen is as yet unknown. The source material was whole blood. J is TRBJ1-2 and V is TRBV30; TRBD1 might be the D (6 bases). The receptor's source is an adult who was a healthcare worker with PCR-confirmed SARS-CoV-2 infection or an uninfected control (not recorded which). DNA for the CDR3: TGTGCCTGGAGCGTGTCTGGGGGCGGCTACACCTTC. Translating gives CAWSVSGGGYTF.